This entry lists 14 T cell receptor beta chains sequenced from one sample in a study of OX40 agonist ivuxolimab in advanced cancers. The table came from immunoSEQ multiplex PCR; TCRdb's copy has only in-frame clones and leaves some out. The sample lists about 22,000 clones; approximately 85% were seen once. The material was CD4+ or CD8+ T cells sorted from blood, obtained in a trial of the OX40 agonist ivuxolimab. These receptors all stem from an adult with an advanced solid tumor such as melanoma, head and neck, liver or kidney cancer.

The chain couples TRBV9 to TRBJ2-1; 10 positions agree with TRBD2. V gave up 0 bases and J gave up 4 bases; unmatched junction bases: 7. Germline CDR1 reads SGDLS; CDR2 reads YYNGEE. CDR3 length: 17 residues. CDR3 sequence: CASSVDFSGGPYNEQFF. The CDR3 region has the DNA TGTGCCAGCAGCGTAGACTTTAGCGGGGGGCCTTACAATGAGCAGTTCTTC. Combining the CDR3 with reference TRBV9 and TRBJ2-1 gives the whole variable domain DSGVTQTPKHLITATGQRVTLRCSPRSGDLSVYWYQQSLDQGLQFLIQYYNGEERAKGNILERFSAQQFPDLHSELNLSSLELGDSALYFCASSVDFSGGPYNEQFFGPGTRLTVL.

The CDR3 reads CASSDRGYYGYTF. The CDR3, as DNA: TGTGCCAGCAGTGACAGGGGGTACTATGGCTACACCTTC. The rearrangement uses TRBV6-5 and TRBJ1-2; TRBD1 matches at 9 bases. Trimming took 5 bases from V and 3 from J; bases not matched to a gene: 1. CDR1 MNHEY and CDR2 SVGAGI come from the germline V gene. This CDR3 has 13 residues.

The chain carries TRBV6-7 and TRBJ2-1; D is perhaps TRBD1 or TRBD2 (5 bases each). TRBV6-7 is classed as an ORF, of uncertain function. V lost 1 base and J lost 4, with 11 bases in between. This CDR3 is built from 15 residues. CDR3 in DNA: TGTGCCAGCAGTTACTGGGACGAGGAGTACAATGAGCAGTTCTTC. This codes for CASSYWDEEYNEQFF.

The chain combines TRBV5-1 with TRBJ1-1; TRBD1 matches 8 bases. Germline CDR1 and CDR2: SGHRS and YFSETQ. The CDR3 length is 14 residues. V was clipped by 7 bases and J by 3 bases; unmatched bases: 8. CDR3 nucleotide sequence: TGCGCCAGCTCTCTAGGGACAGGTGACACTGAAGCTTTCTTT. It encodes CASSLGTGDTEAFF.

The rearrangement uses TRBV27 and TRBJ1-5; a weak D match, TRBD1 (5 bases). The germline gives CDR1 MNHEY, CDR2 SMNVEV (reference sequence). The V end lost 3 bases, the J end lost 0 bases, and 15 bases lay between the germline ends. The CDR3 runs 17 residues. CDR3 loop: CASSFGDPGISNQPQHF. CDR3 sequence (DNA): TGTGCCAGCAGTTTCGGGGACCCGGGAATTAGCAATCAGCCCCAGCATTTT.

This clone is a singleton in its sample. This chain joins TRBV13 and TRBJ2-7; D is unclear. The CDR3 extends over 12 amino acids. Germline CDR1 is PRHDT and CDR2 is FYEKMQ (reference sequence). The germline V and J ends were trimmed by 2 bases and 2 bases, with 4 bases remaining between them. CDR3 sequence: CASSLRPYEQYF. DNA of the CDR3: TGTGCCAGCAGCTTACGGCCCTACGAGCAGTACTTC.

The rearrangement joins TRBV19 to TRBJ2-3, with D possibly TRBD1 on 6 matching bases. The CDR3 is 14 residues long. The V end was cut by 4 bases, the J end by 4 bases, with 12 bases between. Germline V lookup: CDR1 LNHDA, CDR2 SQIVND (reference sequence). In DNA form, the CDR3 reads TGTGCCAGTAGTAGAACAGGGATTCCAGATACGCAGTATTTT. Protein product: CASSRTGIPDTQYF.

The chain carries TRBV9 and TRBJ2-1, with D perhaps matching TRBD2 (7 bases). V was trimmed by 6 bases and J by 7 bases, leaving 20 bases between them. Germline V gene sequence: CDR1 SGDLS, CDR2 YYNGEE. CDR3 length equals 15 residues. The chain's CDR3 is CASTSVGGAWNEQFF. The CDR3 coding sequence is TGTGCCAGCACCTCAGTGGGGGGGGCGTGGAATGAGCAGTTCTTC.

V and J are TRBV7-9 and TRBJ1-2; D is perhaps TRBD1 (5 bases). This CDR3 is 13 amino acids long. Germline lookup yields CDR1 SEHNR and CDR2 FQNEAQ (reference sequence). The ends were cut back, 2 bases at V and 6 bases at J, with 10 bases in the middle. The CDR3 loop reads CASSLSGGNGYTF. CDR3 DNA: TGTGCCAGCAGCTTATCGGGGGGGAATGGCTACACCTTC. The full variable domain, completed using reference TRBV7-9 and TRBJ1-2, is DTGVSQNPRHKITKRGQNVTFRCDPISEHNRLYWYRQTLGQGPEFLTYFQNEAQLEKSRLLSDRFSAERPKGSFSTLEIQRTEQGDSAMYLCASSLSGGNGYTFGSGTRLTVV.

This sequence joins TRBV4-2 and TRBJ2-5, with 9 bases fitting TRBD2. The germline gives CDR1 LGHNA, CDR2 YNFKEQ. V shed 0 bases and J 0 bases; nucleotides not matched to a gene: 5. The CDR3 length is 17 residues. CDR3 protein: CASSQDSLAGNQETQYF. In DNA, the CDR3 is TGTGCCAGCAGCCAAGATTCCCTAGCGGGGAACCAAGAGACCCAGTACTTC.

The V gene is TRBV7-3, the J gene TRBJ2-7, with 9 positions matching TRBD1. The CDR3 length is 14 residues. V was clipped by 6 bases and J by 5 bases; unmatched bases: 8. The germline V gene encodes CDR1 SGHTA and CDR2 FQGTGA. The CDR3 protein is CASRAGTGFHEQYF. CDR3 nucleotide sequence: TGTGCCAGCAGAGCCGGGACAGGGTTCCACGAGCAGTACTTC.

The genes are TRBV7-9 and TRBJ1-2, with 9 bases matching TRBD1. V lost 4 bases, J lost 8 bases, and 8 bases stayed unmatched. Germline V gives CDR1 SEHNR, CDR2 FQNEAQ (reference sequence). This CDR3 comprises 14 residues. DNA of the CDR3: TGTGCCAGCAGCTCCCCCGGGACAGGGTTGGGCTACACCTTC. Its translation is CASSSPGTGLGYTF.

J is TRBJ2-5 and V is TRBV5-4; D might be TRBD1 (6 bases). Gene TRBJ2-7 matches the end of the DNA better, so the J call may be wrong. The CDR3 contains 16 residues. In germline, CDR1 is SGHNT, CDR2 YYREEE (reference sequence). CDR3 bases: TGTGCCAGCAGCCTTCAACACAGGGTGGGCTCCTACGAGCAGTACTTC. Amino acid sequence: CASSLQHRVGSYEQYF.

Here the CDR3 reads CASSLGPGGITEAFF. CDR3 bases: TGTGCCAGCAGCTTGGGCCCCGGGGGTATAACTGAAGCTTTCTTT. This chain uses TRBV7-9 with TRBJ1-1; possibly TRBD1 for D (5 bases). V gave up 3 bases and J gave up 5 bases, with 16 bases separating them. CDR1 and CDR2 from the germline V gene are SEHNR and FQNEAQ (reference sequence). This CDR3 contains 15 residues.